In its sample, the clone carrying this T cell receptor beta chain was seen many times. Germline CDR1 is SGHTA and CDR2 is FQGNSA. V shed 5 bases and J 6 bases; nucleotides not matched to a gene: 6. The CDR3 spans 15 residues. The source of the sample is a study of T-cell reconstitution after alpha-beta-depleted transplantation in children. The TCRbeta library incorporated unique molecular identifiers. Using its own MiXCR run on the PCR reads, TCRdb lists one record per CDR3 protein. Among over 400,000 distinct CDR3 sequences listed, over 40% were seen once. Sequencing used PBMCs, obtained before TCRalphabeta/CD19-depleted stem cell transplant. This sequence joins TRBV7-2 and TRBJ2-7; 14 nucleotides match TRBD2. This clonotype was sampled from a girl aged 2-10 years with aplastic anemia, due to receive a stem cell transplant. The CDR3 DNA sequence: TGTGCCAGCAGCGACGGGACTAGCGGGAGATTCGAGCAGTACTTC. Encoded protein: CASSDGTSGRFEQYF.